The next 28 T cell receptor beta chains were all read from a single sample in a study of cytomegalovirus exposure and HLA in healthy donors (dated by TCRdb to the late 2010s). The library was obtained by the immunoSEQ multiplex PCR assay. Here the immuneACCESS table is served through TCRdb, limited to in-frame sequences with V and J called. Missing clones are a known gap in these copies; in checked studies unresolved V genes cover under half, and the rest lacks a known reason. The sample table shows 110,000 to 150,000 clones, and about 83% are seen once. Together, the top ten hold roughly 1.4% of the sample. The sequenced sample was PBMCs. The receptors come from a woman in her 30s in good health and CMV-seronegative.

This rearrangement joins TRBV9 to TRBJ1-3; D is perhaps TRBD1 (5 bases). Germline V CDR1 and CDR2: SGDLS, YYNGEE. V lost 0 bases, J lost 4 bases, and 14 bases lay in between. This CDR3 region has 16 residues. CDR3 nucleotides: TGTGCCAGCAGCGTAGCTCCAGGGAATGCGGGAAACACCATATATTTT. Translation: CASSVAPGNAGNTIYF.

This clone has a handful of counts. The gene calls are TRBV6-6 and TRBJ1-1; D may be TRBD1 (5 bases). With 9 bases removed from V and 3 bases from J, the gap between germline ends came to 14 bases. Per germline, CDR1 MNHNY and CDR2 SVGAGI (reference sequence). The CDR3 has 13 residues. The CDR3 nucleotides are TGTGCCAGTGGGGCTGGGGGGGACACTGAAGCTTTCTTT. It codes for CASGAGGDTEAFF.

The chain combines TRBV7-9 with TRBJ1-1; unclear D gene. CDR3 length: 14 amino acids. V was pared by 0 bases and J by 1 base, with 6 bases between. Germline-derived CDR1 and CDR2 are SEHNR and FQNEAQ (reference sequence). CDR3 residues: CASSLAGKNTEAFF. Written as DNA, the CDR3 is TGTGCCAGCAGCTTAGCTGGCAAGAACACTGAAGCTTTCTTT.

The table lists this clone with a count of one. V gene TRBV9 combines with J gene TRBJ2-5, with TRBD2 identical over 10 bases. The CDR3 covers 14 residues. With V trimmed by 2 bases and J by 7 bases, 5 bases remained unmatched. CDR1 and CDR2 from the germline V gene are SGDLS and YYNGEE. DNA for the CDR3: TGTGCCAGCAGCGTTCTAGCGGGGGTTGGGACCCAGTACTTC. The encoded protein is CASSVLAGVGTQYF.

V usage is TRBV18 and J usage is TRBJ2-7, with 7 bases identical to TRBD1. The germline CDR1 and CDR2 sequences are KGHSH and LQKENI. Losses at the gene ends were 3 bases for V and 2 bases for J; bases not matched to a gene: 7. The CDR3 covers 15 residues. The CDR3: CASSPIQGVAYEQYF. DNA for the CDR3: TGTGCCAGCTCACCTATTCAGGGGGTGGCCTACGAGCAGTACTTC.

The chain has TRBV5-1 and TRBJ2-3; 7 bases are shared with TRBD1. The trim removed 2 bases at V and 6 bases at J, leaving 9 bases unmatched. The CDR3 runs to 15 residues. Per germline, CDR1 SGHRS and CDR2 YFSETQ. The CDR3 loop is CASSFKGAIYDTQYF. The CDR3 coding sequence is TGCGCCAGCAGCTTCAAGGGGGCGATTTACGATACGCAGTATTTT.

The chain links TRBV6-6 to TRBJ1-6; a possible D gene is TRBD1 (5 bases). The germline V and J ends were trimmed by 6 bases and 8 bases, with 14 bases remaining between them. The CDR3 contains 14 residues. The V gene's germline CDR1 is MNHNY and CDR2 SVGAGI (reference sequence). CDR3 in DNA: TGTGCCAGCAGGACCGGGGGTAGGGATTCACCCCTCCACTTT. It specifies CASRTGGRDSPLHF.

The V call is TRBV7-9, the J call TRBJ1-1, with 8 positions matching TRBD1. CDR3 length equals 15 residues. The V and J ends lost 5 bases and 6 bases, in that order; junction bases with no gene match: 11. Looked up from germline, CDR1 is SEHNR and CDR2 is FQNEAQ (reference sequence). The CDR3 region is CASSDRTGKAAEAFF. The CDR3 nucleotides read TGTGCCAGCAGCGATCGGACAGGGAAGGCGGCTGAAGCTTTCTTT.

The genes are TRBV2 and TRBJ2-1; 10 bases are a match to TRBD2. Per germline, CDR1 SNHLY and CDR2 FYNNEI. The CDR3 runs to 15 residues. Trimming took 9 bases from V and 9 from J; bases not matched to a gene: 14. The CDR3 DNA follows: TGTGCCAGTTCGTCTACTGTAGCGGGGGGTTCTGAGCAGTTCTTC. It specifies CASSSTVAGGSEQFF.

The chain recombines TRBV23-1 with TRBJ1-4; D might be TRBD1 (5 bases). TRBV23-1 is filed as an ORF, its function uncertain. Trimming shortened V by 7 bases and J by 4 bases, and 19 bases separated the two germline ends. This CDR3 is 16 amino acids long. The CDR3 DNA reads TGCGCCAGCAAGCCTCACCACCCGACAGTTAATGAAAAACTGTTTTTT. Protein sequence: CASKPHHPTVNEKLFF.

This sequence joins TRBV7-9 and TRBJ2-1; 7 bases map to TRBD1. There are 12 residues in the CDR3. The trim removed 5 bases at V and 14 bases at J, leaving 9 bases unmatched. CDR1 and CDR2 (germline): SEHNR, FQNEAQ (reference sequence). CDR3 DNA: TGTGCCAGCAGCAAAGACAGGGCTATTGAGTTCTTC. It yields the protein CASSKDRAIEFF.

This clone was picked up a small number of times. V is TRBV9 and J is TRBJ2-3; no clear D gene. The CDR3 runs to 15 residues. V dropped 0 bases and J dropped 2 bases, with 10 bases sitting between them. CDR1 and CDR2 (germline): SGDLS, YYNGEE. The CDR3 nucleotides are TGTGCCAGCAGCGTAGCTGTCGACTCCACAGATACGCAGTATTTT. Residues: CASSVAVDSTDTQYF. The full variable domain, rest sourced from reference TRBV9 and TRBJ2-3, is DSGVTQTPKHLITATGQRVTLRCSPRSGDLSVYWYQQSLDQGLQFLIQYYNGEERAKGNILERFSAQQFPDLHSELNLSSLELGDSALYFCASSVAVDSTDTQYFGPGTRLTVL.

The gene calls are TRBV5-5 and TRBJ2-1; TRBD2 matches at 11 bases. Trimming took 0 bases from V and 2 from J; bases not matched to a gene: 1. Germline CDR1 reads SGHKS; CDR2 reads YYEKEE (reference sequence). This CDR3 region has 16 residues. CDR3: CASSLGLAGTYNEQFF. CDR3 bases: TGTGCCAGCAGCTTGGGACTAGCGGGGACCTACAATGAGCAGTTCTTC.

This sequence joins TRBV7-2 and TRBJ1-2; no firm D call. Germline V gene data show CDR1 as SGHTA and CDR2 as FQGNSA. The CDR3 is 15 amino acids. V lost 1 base and J 7 bases, leaving 16 bases between the germline ends. The CDR3 protein is CASSLGGSGTSGYTF. CDR3 nucleotide sequence: TGTGCCAGCAGCTTAGGTGGCTCGGGTACGAGTGGCTACACCTTC.

The sample holds many counts of this clone. The rearrangement uses TRBV4-2 and TRBJ1-6; 8 bases map to TRBD1. Germline V gene sequence: CDR1 LGHNA, CDR2 YNFKEQ. The CDR3 runs to 14 residues. The V and J ends lost 1 base and 8 bases, in that order; junction bases with no gene match: 1. CDR3 sequence: CASSQGQGYSPLHF. The CDR3, as DNA: TGTGCCAGCAGCCAAGGACAGGGGTATTCACCCCTCCACTTT.

The chain combines TRBV18 with TRBJ2-5, with a possible D match to TRBD1 (5 bases). This CDR3 comprises 17 residues. Trimming took 4 bases from V and 0 from J, leaving 18 bases between them. Germline CDR1 KGHSH, CDR2 LQKENI. For the CDR3, the DNA is TGTGCCAGCTCACTCTCCCTCCGGCAGGGAAACCAAGAGACCCAGTACTTC. Encoded protein: CASSLSLRQGNQETQYF. Based on the CDR3 plus reference TRBV18 and TRBJ2-5, the full variable domain is NAGVMQNPRHLVRRRGQEARLRCSPMKGHSHVYWYRQLPEEGLKFMVYLQKENIIDESGMPKERFSAEFPKEGPSILRIQQVVRGDSAAYFCASSLSLRQGNQETQYFGPGTRLLVL.

The rearrangement uses TRBV9 and TRBJ2-3, with TRBD2 matching over 7 bases. V lost 7 bases, J lost 7 bases, and 15 bases stayed unmatched. Per germline, CDR1 SGDLS and CDR2 YYNGEE. The CDR3 spans 15 residues. Here the CDR3 reads CASDLSGAGRNTQYF. The DNA for the CDR3 is TGTGCCAGCGATCTATCAGGAGCGGGAAGGAATACGCAGTATTTT.

The chain has TRBV5-1 and TRBJ2-7; weak D call: TRBD1 (6 bases). Per the germline V gene, CDR1 is SGHRS and CDR2 is YFSETQ. Trimming cost V 0 bases and J 5 bases, with 9 bases left between them. CDR3 size: 13 residues. CDR3 sequence (DNA): TGCGCCAGCAGCTTGGTAGGGGGTAACGAGCAGTACTTC. It specifies CASSLVGGNEQYF.

V is TRBV18 and J is TRBJ1-2; possible D gene TRBD1, 5 bases. V lost 2 bases and J lost 4, with 23 bases in between. Germline V lookup: CDR1 KGHSH, CDR2 LQKENI. CDR3 size: 18 residues. CDR3 in DNA: TGTGCCAGCTCACCAGTCCAGAGACTCCAGTTCGGGGGCTATGGCTACACCTTC. Amino acids: CASSPVQRLQFGGYGYTF.

The rearrangement joins TRBV29-1 to TRBJ2-1, with TRBD2 matching over 11 bases. CDR3 length equals 14 residues. The V gene end was trimmed by 5 bases and the J gene end by 8 bases; junction bases not matched to a gene: 8. CDR1 and CDR2 from the germline V gene are SQVTM and ANQGSEA. DNA of the CDR3: TGCAGCGTTTTACTAGCGGGGGTGTTCTATGAGCAGTTCTTC. Translating gives CSVLLAGVFYEQFF.

The chain uses TRBV29-1 and TRBJ2-3, with a tentative D call TRBD2 (6 bases). CDR1 is SQVTM and CDR2 is ANQGSEA in the germline V gene. The CDR3 has 13 amino acids. The V end lost 8 bases, the J end lost 5 bases, and 17 bases lay between the germline ends. CDR3 nucleotide sequence: TGCAGCATTTCAGGGACTTTCGAAGATACGCAGTATTTT. Encoded protein: CSISGTFEDTQYF.

This chain uses TRBV7-2 with TRBJ2-3; 7 nucleotides align to TRBD1. The germline V gene has CDR1 SGHTA and CDR2 FQGNSA. Trimming took 7 bases from V and 7 from J; bases not matched to a gene: 8. The CDR3 length is 13 residues. CDR3 DNA: TGTGCCAGCAACCAAGGGGGCGCGAATACGCAGTATTTT. Amino acid sequence: CASNQGGANTQYF.

The V and J genes are TRBV2 and TRBJ1-5, with D possibly TRBD1 on 6 matching bases. Per germline, CDR1 SNHLY and CDR2 FYNNEI. V was clipped by 8 bases and J by 3 bases, with 11 bases between them. The CDR3 totals 13 residues. This CDR3 is CASQRDTNQPQHF. In nucleotides, the CDR3 is TGTGCCAGCCAGAGGGACACCAATCAGCCCCAGCATTTT. Full variable domain (remainder filled in from reference TRBV2 and TRBJ1-5): EPEVTQTPSHQVTQMGQEVILRCVPISNHLYFYWYRQILGQKVEFLVSFYNNEISEKSEIFDDQFSVERPDGSNFTLKIRSTKLEDSAMYFCASQRDTNQPQHFGDGTRLSIL.

The gene calls are TRBV28 and TRBJ1-4; D may be TRBD1 (6 bases). Between the trimmed V and J ends, which lost 7 bases and 6 bases, there was a span of 9 bases. CDR3 length equals 12 residues. Germline assignment: CDR1 MDHEN and CDR2 SYDVKM. The CDR3: CASKQGYEKLFF. The CDR3 DNA reads TGTGCCAGCAAACAGGGATATGAAAAACTGTTTTTT. The full variable domain, in which reference TRBV28 and TRBJ1-4 provide the parts outside the CDR3, is DVKVTQSSRYLVKRTGEKVFLECVQDMDHENMFWYRQDPGLGLRLIYFSYDVKMKEKGDIPEGYSVSREKKERFSLILESASTNQTSMYLCASKQGYEKLFFGSGTQLSVL.

The rearrangement uses TRBV5-1 and TRBJ1-3; 10 bases align to TRBD1. V gave up 0 bases and J gave up 3 bases; unmatched junction bases: 3. Germline loops: CDR1 SGHRS, CDR2 YFSETQ. The length of the CDR3 is 16 residues. CDR3 sequence reads: CASSLVGTGDGNTIYF. Here the CDR3 DNA reads TGCGCCAGCAGCTTGGTAGGGACAGGGGATGGAAACACCATATATTTT.

V usage is TRBV7-2 and J usage is TRBJ2-5; 8 nucleotides align to TRBD2. The CDR3 is made up of 15 amino acids. The junction had 10 bases not matched to a gene; V was cut back by 6 bases and J by 4 bases. The germline V gene encodes CDR1 SGHTA and CDR2 FQGNSA. This chain's CDR3 is CASSARGGGGETQYF. CDR3 nucleotides: TGTGCCAGCAGTGCCCGGGGGGGTGGTGGAGAGACCCAGTACTTC.

V is TRBV19 and J is TRBJ2-5; D is undetermined. Trimming left V 1 base short and J 2 bases short, with 8 bases between. Germline values: CDR1 LNHDA, CDR2 SQIVND (reference sequence). This CDR3 region has 14 residues. The CDR3 loop is CASSIAFRQETQYF. CDR3 nucleotide sequence: TGTGCCAGTAGTATAGCTTTCAGGCAAGAGACCCAGTACTTC. The whole variable domain, remainder taken from reference TRBV19 and TRBJ2-5, is DGGITQSPKYLFRKEGQNVTLSCEQNLNHDAMYWYRQDPGQGLRLIYYSQIVNDFQKGDIAEGYSVSREKKESFPLTVTSAQKNPTAFYLCASSIAFRQETQYFGPGTRLLVL.

In the case of this clone: Mismatch with germline at one junction end may stem from a read error. The V gene is TRBV27, the J gene TRBJ2-3; 16 bases map to TRBD2. The CDR3 is 15 residues long. Looked up from germline, CDR1 is MNHEY and CDR2 is SMNVEV (reference sequence). DNA for the CDR3: TGTGCCAGCAGTCCCTGGGGACTAGCGGGGGGGTACGTCCTTTTT. The encoded protein is CASSPWGLAGGYVLF.